Each of the 2 T cell receptor beta chains below was sequenced from the same sample in a study of STAT5B mutations in CD4+ large granular lymphocyte leukemia. The assay was immunoSEQ multiplex PCR, and TCRdb's table has in-frame clones only and misses some. This sample has over 30,000 clones, with more than 80% found just once. The sequencing input was CD4+ T cells from blood buffy coats. The origin of the receptors is a human donor in good health.

CDR3 nucleotide sequence: TGTGCCAGCAGCTTAGTAGGGCAAGAGACCCAGTACTTC. Protein: CASSLVGQETQYF. This sequence joins TRBV7-2 and TRBJ2-5; D unclear. V shed 1 base and J shed 2 bases, with 5 bases lying between them. This CDR3 has 13 amino acids. Germline lookup yields CDR1 SGHTA and CDR2 FQGNSA.

In nucleotides, the CDR3 is TGTGCCACCAGCGCCCTTGGAGGGGACACTGAAGCTTTCTTT. It encodes CATSALGGDTEAFF. The rearrangement uses TRBV15 and TRBJ1-1; the D gene is possibly TRBD1 (5 bases). Germline values: CDR1 LNHNV, CDR2 YYDKDF (reference sequence). CDR3 length equals 14 residues. V lost 5 bases and J 3 bases, leaving 13 bases between the germline ends.